The 22 T cell receptor beta chains below were found in one sample sequenced in a study of shared clonotypes between healthy human individuals. The table came from immunoSEQ multiplex PCR; TCRdb's copy has only in-frame clones and leaves some out. This sample has hundreds of thousands of clones; 90% to 97% occur once, and the top ten carry roughly 0.1%. CD45RO-negative CD8 cells positively selected for CCR7 made up the naive population, which excluded terminally differentiated effector memory CD45RA+ cells. Specimen: naive CD8+ T cells sorted from blood. These receptors all stem from a woman aged 25 to 45 in good health.

This chain links TRBV28 with TRBJ1-1; 8 bases map to TRBD1. CDR1 is MDHEN and CDR2 is SYDVKM in the germline V gene. After removal of 5 bases from V and 10 bases from J, the junction contained 21 bases not matched to a gene. The CDR3 is made up of 17 amino acids. CDR3 amino acids: CASSHYPDETGEARAFF. The CDR3 coding sequence is TGTGCCAGCAGTCACTACCCCGACGAGACAGGGGAGGCGCGAGCTTTCTTT.

This chain joins TRBV7-8 and TRBJ2-7; TRBD2 might be the D (6 bases). V was pared by 2 bases and J by 0 bases, with 11 bases between. The CDR3 contains 15 residues. CDR1 SGHVS and CDR2 FQNEAQ come from the germline V gene. CDR3 protein: CASSLRVGGSYEQYF. The CDR3 coding sequence is TGTGCCAGCAGCTTACGTGTGGGGGGCTCCTACGAGCAGTACTTC.

V gene TRBV11-2 combines with J gene TRBJ2-6, with a possible D match to TRBD2 (5 bases). In germline, CDR1 is SGHAT, CDR2 FQNNGV. V was shortened by 7 bases and J by 0 bases, with 19 bases between the two germline ends. CDR3 length: 18 amino acids. The CDR3 region is CASTKTTSRSSGANVLTF. DNA for the CDR3: TGTGCCAGCACCAAAACTACTAGTCGGAGCTCTGGGGCCAACGTCCTGACTTTC.

The chain combines TRBV13 with TRBJ2-7; unclear D gene. Germline V gene lookup returns CDR1 PRHDT and CDR2 FYEKMQ (reference sequence). This CDR3 is built from 12 residues. The V gene lost 2 bases and the J gene lost 1 base, with 3 bases spanning the gap. The CDR3 here is CASSLQSYEQYF. CDR3 DNA sequence: TGTGCCAGCAGCTTACAGTCCTACGAGCAGTACTTC.

The chain uses TRBV2 and TRBJ1-2; D uncertain. The CDR3 is 12 residues long. Germline-derived CDR1 and CDR2 are SNHLY and FYNNEI. V gave up 6 bases and J gave up 12 bases, with 17 bases separating them. CDR3: CASSGGLLWDTF. For the CDR3, the DNA is TGTGCCAGCAGCGGAGGACTCCTCTGGGACACCTTC.

The gene calls are TRBV11-2 and TRBJ2-5, with D possibly being TRBD1 (6 bases). The CDR3 is 14 residues long. Germline assignment: CDR1 SGHAT and CDR2 FQNNGV. Trimming shortened V by 2 bases and J by 3 bases, and 10 bases separated the two germline ends. CDR3 amino acids: CASSLHPGEETQYF. In DNA, the CDR3 is TGTGCCAGCAGCTTACATCCAGGGGAAGAGACCCAGTACTTC.

The chain couples TRBV10-1 to TRBJ2-7, with D tentatively TRBD2 (5 bases). V was shortened by 2 bases and J by 1 base, with 12 bases between the two germline ends. CDR3 size: 15 residues. Germline V gene data show CDR1 as WNHNN and CDR2 as SYGVQD (reference sequence). Written as DNA, the CDR3 is TGCGCCAGCAGTGAGGCCGGACTGGCATCCTACGAGCAGTACTTC. Translating gives CASSEAGLASYEQYF.

The rearrangement uses TRBV6-1 and TRBJ2-2; possibly TRBD2 for D (6 bases). Germline V gene lookup returns CDR1 MNHNS and CDR2 SASEGT. Trimming shortened V by 7 bases and J by 8 bases, and 20 bases separated the two germline ends. This CDR3 spans 15 amino acids. The CDR3 bases are TGTGCCAGCACTACCAAAGGAGGGTTTAGGGGGGAGCTGTTTTTT. Translation: CASTTKGGFRGELFF.

V is TRBV6-6 and J is TRBJ2-5, with D maybe TRBD2 (7 bases). The CDR3 consists of 14 residues. Germline CDR1 and CDR2: MNHNY and SVGAGI (reference sequence). The V end was cut by 6 bases, the J end by 5 bases, with 16 bases between. The CDR3 region has the DNA TGTGCCAGCAGCCTTCCAGGGGAGGGGGAGACCCAGTACTTC. Protein: CASSLPGEGETQYF.

The chain couples TRBV19 to TRBJ2-1; 10 positions match TRBD2. Germline-derived CDR1 and CDR2 are LNHDA and SQIVND (reference sequence). The CDR3 contains 15 residues. Germline trimming cut 6 bases from V and 8 bases from J; bases unmatched to any gene: 10. The CDR3 DNA reads as TGTGCCAGTAGCGGACTAGCGGAGGGTGGGCATGAGCAGTTCTTC. It yields the protein CASSGLAEGGHEQFF.

The chain combines TRBV13 with TRBJ2-7; a possible D gene is TRBD2 (6 bases). CDR1 is PRHDT, CDR2 FYEKMQ, per germline (reference sequence). The CDR3 consists of 13 residues. The V gene lost 6 bases and the J gene lost 4 bases, with 13 bases spanning the gap. Here the CDR3 DNA reads TGTGCCAGCAGTTCGGGAGCTCCTTACGAGCAGTACTTC. It yields the protein CASSSGAPYEQYF.

The gene calls are TRBV28 and TRBJ1-4; D call uncertain. CDR1 is MDHEN and CDR2 is SYDVKM in the germline V gene. This CDR3 is built from 14 residues. Trimming pared 4 bases from V and 7 bases from J, leaving 13 bases between. CDR3 DNA: TGTGCCAGCAGTTCCCATGAGGAGGGTGAAAAACTGTTTTTT. Amino acid sequence: CASSSHEEGEKLFF. Drawing the rest from reference TRBV28 and TRBJ1-4, the complete variable domain is DVKVTQSSRYLVKRTGEKVFLECVQDMDHENMFWYRQDPGLGLRLIYFSYDVKMKEKGDIPEGYSVSREKKERFSLILESASTNQTSMYLCASSSHEEGEKLFFGSGTQLSVL.

The rearrangement joins TRBV28 to TRBJ1-3; 7 bases are a match to TRBD1. Per germline, CDR1 MDHEN and CDR2 SYDVKM. The CDR3 runs to 18 residues. V shed 3 bases, J shed 2 bases, and the junction held 13 bases outside the gene matches. CDR3: CASSFIFGGGGAGNTIYF. Written as DNA, the CDR3 is TGTGCCAGCAGTTTTATTTTCGGCGGAGGGGGCGCTGGAAACACCATATATTTT.

V gene TRBV25-1 combines with J gene TRBJ2-7; D possibly corresponds to TRBD2 (7 bases). The CDR3 totals 16 residues. The germline V gene has CDR1 MGHDK and CDR2 SYGVNS. Trimming shortened V by 2 bases and J by 5 bases, and 19 bases separated the two germline ends. CDR3 residues: CASSESWGGPGHEQYF. The DNA of the CDR3 is TGTGCCAGCAGTGAAAGTTGGGGGGGCCCCGGCCACGAGCAGTACTTC.

This sequence joins TRBV10-1 and TRBJ1-3; 12 positions match TRBD1. The V segment lost 5 bases and the J segment 4 bases; nucleotides outside the gene matches: 6. The CDR3 consists of 16 residues. Germline CDR1 is WNHNN and CDR2 is SYGVQD (reference sequence). For the CDR3, the DNA is TGCGCCAGCAGTACCGGGACAGGGGGCGTCGGAAACACCATATATTTT. Translation gives CASSTGTGGVGNTIYF.

The chain recombines TRBV11-2 with TRBJ2-7, with TRBD1 as a possible D gene (6 bases). Germline loops: CDR1 SGHAT, CDR2 FQNNGV. The CDR3 is made up of 13 amino acids. Trimming took 4 bases from V and 2 from J, leaving 9 bases between them. For the CDR3, the DNA is TGTGCCAGCAGCTGGGACACCACCTACGAGCAGTACTTC. Translated: CASSWDTTYEQYF.

The chain uses TRBV14 and TRBJ2-1, with D uncertain. Germline V gene data show CDR1 as SGHDN and CDR2 as FVKESK. The CDR3 has 17 amino acids. V lost 0 bases and J lost 2, with 14 bases in between. In nucleotides, the CDR3 is TGTGCCAGCAGCCAAGATCTGGGCGGAAACGCCTACAATGAGCAGTTCTTC. This gives the protein CASSQDLGGNAYNEQFF.

The chain recombines TRBV28 with TRBJ2-1; 14 bases align to TRBD2. The V gene's germline CDR1 is MDHEN and CDR2 SYDVKM. V trimming: 7 bases; J trimming: 7 bases; junction bases outside the gene matches: 12. The CDR3 sequence is 17 residues long. The CDR3 DNA sequence: TGTGCCAGCAATTCCGACCGACTAGCGGGAGGGCCAAATGAGCAGTTCTTC. Its protein product is CASNSDRLAGGPNEQFF. The variable domain in full, with the rest retrieved from reference TRBV28 and TRBJ2-1, is DVKVTQSSRYLVKRTGEKVFLECVQDMDHENMFWYRQDPGLGLRLIYFSYDVKMKEKGDIPEGYSVSREKKERFSLILESASTNQTSMYLCASNSDRLAGGPNEQFFGPGTRLTVL.

The chain links TRBV10-2 to TRBJ2-7; 7 bases line up with TRBD1. This CDR3 has 13 residues. Germline V gene lookup returns CDR1 WSHSY and CDR2 SAAADI. The V gene end was trimmed by 11 bases and the J gene end by 6 bases; junction bases not matched to a gene: 13. This CDR3 is CAAGGQLYSEQYF. The DNA of the CDR3 is TGCGCCGCAGGGGGACAGTTGTATTCCGAGCAGTACTTC.

V gene TRBV5-8 combines with J gene TRBJ2-7; 8 bases map to TRBD2. After removal of 4 bases from V and 0 bases from J, the junction contained 12 bases not matched to a gene. The germline V gene encodes CDR1 SGHTS and CDR2 YDEGEE. CDR3 length: 17 residues. CDR3 bases: TGTGCCAGCAGCGCCGGGACGGCACTAGCGGCCTCCTACGAGCAGTACTTC. It codes for CASSAGTALAASYEQYF.

This chain connects TRBV27 to TRBJ1-3, with 9 nucleotides matching TRBD1. The CDR3 contains 15 residues. Germline CDR1 and CDR2: MNHEY and SMNVEV (reference sequence). The V gene end was trimmed by 6 bases and the J gene end by 4 bases; junction bases not matched to a gene: 7. The CDR3 loop reads CASSLGTGFGNTIYF. CDR3 DNA: TGTGCCAGCAGCCTAGGGACAGGGTTCGGAAACACCATATATTTT.

In this sample, this clone turned up once. The CDR3 loop reads CASSNPWRETDTQYF. The CDR3 DNA reads TGTGCCAGCAGTAACCCGTGGCGGGAGACAGATACGCAGTATTTT. J is TRBJ2-3 and V is TRBV28; the match to TRBD2 covers 7 bases. The CDR3 has 15 residues. From germline, CDR1 is MDHEN and CDR2 SYDVKM. V lost 5 bases and J lost 3; bases outside the gene matches: 8. Full variable domain (missing parts from reference TRBV28 and TRBJ2-3): DVKVTQSSRYLVKRTGEKVFLECVQDMDHENMFWYRQDPGLGLRLIYFSYDVKMKEKGDIPEGYSVSREKKERFSLILESASTNQTSMYLCASSNPWRETDTQYFGPGTRLTVL.